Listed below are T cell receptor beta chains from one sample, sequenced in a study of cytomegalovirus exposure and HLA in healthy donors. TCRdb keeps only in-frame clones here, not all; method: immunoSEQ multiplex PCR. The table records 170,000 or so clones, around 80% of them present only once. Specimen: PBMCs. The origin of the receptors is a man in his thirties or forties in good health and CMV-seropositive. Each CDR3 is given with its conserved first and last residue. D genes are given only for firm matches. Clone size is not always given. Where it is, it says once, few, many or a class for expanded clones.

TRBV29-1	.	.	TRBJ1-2	CSVEDLAPTYGYTF	TGCAGCGTTGAAGATCTAGCACCTACCTATGGCTACACCTTC
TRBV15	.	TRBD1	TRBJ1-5	CATSRTGFNQPQHF	TGTGCCACCAGCAGGACAGGGTTTAATCAGCCCCAGCATTTT
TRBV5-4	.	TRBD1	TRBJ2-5	CASHLEDRGQETQYF	TGTGCCAGCCATCTCGAAGACAGGGGCCAAGAGACCCAGTACTTC
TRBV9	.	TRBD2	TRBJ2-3	CASSSRTSGGSDTQYF	TGTGCCAGCAGCTCCCGGACTAGCGGGGGGTCAGATACGCAGTATTTT
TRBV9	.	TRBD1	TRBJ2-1	CASSTRTGGSDEQFF	TGTGCCAGCAGCACCCGGACAGGGGGCTCGGATGAGCAGTTCTTC
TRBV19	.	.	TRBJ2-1	CASSTSPGYNNEQFF	TGTGCCAGTAGTACCTCTCCGGGATACAACAATGAGCAGTTCTTC
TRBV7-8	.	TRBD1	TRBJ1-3	CASSLDRGRNTIYF	TGTGCCAGCAGCTTAGACAGGGGGCGAAACACCATATATTTT
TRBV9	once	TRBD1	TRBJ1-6	CASSVEGDRNNSPLHF	TGTGCCAGCAGCGTAGAGGGGGACAGGAATAATTCACCCCTCCACTTT
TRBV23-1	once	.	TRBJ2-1	CASSQWVSGIAEQFF	TGCGCCAGCAGTCAATGGGTTTCGGGGATCGCTGAGCAGTTCTTC
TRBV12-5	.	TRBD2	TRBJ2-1	CASDTGGAGYNEQFF	TGTGCTAGTGATACCGGGGGGGCCGGTTACAATGAGCAGTTCTTC
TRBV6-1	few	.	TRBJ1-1	CASSEAQGLSEAFF	TGTGCCAGCAGTGAAGCGCAGGGCTTGTCTGAAGCTTTCTTT
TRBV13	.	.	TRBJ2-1	CASSTLGREQFF	TGTGCCAGCAGCACGCTCGGTCGTGAGCAGTTCTTC
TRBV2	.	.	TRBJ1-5	CASRSDRFNQPQHF	TGTGCCAGCAGATCCGACAGGTTCAATCAGCCCCAGCATTTT
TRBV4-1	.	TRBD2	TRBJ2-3	CASSQGVLLSGRGTDTQYF	TGCGCCAGCAGCCAAGGGGTCCTCCTTAGCGGGAGGGGCACAGATACGCAGTATTTT
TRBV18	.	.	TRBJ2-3	CASSAGGGRTDTQYF	TGTGCCAGCTCAGCTGGGGGGGGCCGCACAGATACGCAGTATTTT
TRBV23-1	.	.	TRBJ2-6	CASSLTGANVLTF	TGCGCCAGCAGTCTAACAGGGGCCAACGTCCTGACTTTC
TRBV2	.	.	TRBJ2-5	CASSAGFLQETQYF	TGTGCCAGCAGTGCAGGGTTCCTGCAAGAGACCCAGTACTTC
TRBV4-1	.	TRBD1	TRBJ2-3	CASRRPGQGGTDTQYF	TGCGCCAGCAGACGTCCGGGACAGGGGGGCACAGATACGCAGTATTTT
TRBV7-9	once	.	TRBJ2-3	CASSLSSSADTQYF	TGTGCCAGCAGCTTGAGCTCTAGCGCAGATACGCAGTATTTT
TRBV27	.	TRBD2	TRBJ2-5	CASSLRRTSGSRVGETQYF	TGTGCCAGCAGTTTAAGAAGGACTAGCGGGAGTCGGGTGGGAGAGACCCAGTACTTC
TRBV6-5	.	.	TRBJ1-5	CASKLWNGPNQPQHF	TGTGCCAGCAAACTATGGAATGGCCCCAATCAGCCCCAGCATTTT
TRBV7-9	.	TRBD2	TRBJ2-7	CASSFGGGGRAFSYEQYF	TGTGCCAGCAGCTTTGGGGGGGGAGGACGGGCATTCTCCTACGAGCAGTACTTC
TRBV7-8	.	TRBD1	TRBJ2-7	CASSLLAGTGGYEQYF	TGTGCCAGCAGCCTCCTCGCCGGGACAGGGGGATACGAGCAGTACTTC
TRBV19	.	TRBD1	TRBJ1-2	CASSSPTGTGVYGYTF	TGTGCCAGTAGTAGCCCTACCGGGACAGGGGTCTATGGCTACACCTTC
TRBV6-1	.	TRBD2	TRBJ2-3	CASSVLAGGFPSTDTQYF	TGTGCCAGCAGTGTACTAGCGGGGGGGTTCCCTAGCACAGATACGCAGTATTTT
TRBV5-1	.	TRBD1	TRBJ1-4	CASSFGDRLAINEKLFF	TGCGCCAGCAGCTTCGGGGACAGGCTTGCAATTAATGAAAAACTGTTTTTT
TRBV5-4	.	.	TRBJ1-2	CASSLRGSPPNGYTF	TGTGCCAGCAGCTTAAGGGGCTCACCCCCCAATGGCTACACCTTC
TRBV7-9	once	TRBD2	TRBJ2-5	CASSLAGGAGETQYF	TGTGCCAGCAGCTTAGCCGGGGGGGCCGGAGAGACCCAGTACTTC
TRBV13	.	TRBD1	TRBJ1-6	CASSVGTDYNSPLHF	TGTGCCAGCAGCGTAGGGACAGACTATAATTCACCCCTCCACTTT
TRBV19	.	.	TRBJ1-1	CATSSWGRPRNTEAFF	TGTGCCACCTCGTCGTGGGGGCGTCCCCGGAACACTGAAGCTTTCTTT
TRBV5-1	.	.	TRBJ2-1	CASSLDSHANNEQFF	TGCGCCAGCAGCTTGGACTCCCACGCCAACAATGAGCAGTTCTTC
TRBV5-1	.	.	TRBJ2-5	CASRPGGEETQYF	TGCGCCAGCAGACCGGGTGGAGAAGAGACCCAGTACTTC
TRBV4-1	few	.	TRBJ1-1	CASSQDLAGAEAFF	TGCGCCAGCAGCCAAGATCTGGCCGGGGCTGAAGCTTTCTTT
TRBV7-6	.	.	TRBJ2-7	CASSLWSGEQYF	TGTGCCAGCAGCTTATGGTCCGGCGAGCAGTACTTC
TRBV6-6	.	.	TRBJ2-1	CASSTTYNEQFF	TGTGCCAGCAGTACAACCTACAATGAGCAGTTCTTC
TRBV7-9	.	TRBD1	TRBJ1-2	CASSPPGQFYGYTF	TGTGCCAGCAGCCCCCCGGGACAGTTCTATGGCTACACCTTC
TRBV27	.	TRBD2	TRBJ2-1	CASSLTSGRANEQFF	TGTGCCAGCAGCCTTACTAGCGGGAGGGCGAATGAGCAGTTCTTC
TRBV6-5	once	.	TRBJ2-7	CASRRTVSYEQYF	TGTGCCAGCAGACGGACAGTCTCCTACGAGCAGTACTTC
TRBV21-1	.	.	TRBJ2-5	CASSKEDYERRGTQYF	TGTGCCAGCAGCAAAGAGGACTACGAGAGAAGGGGGACCCAGTACTTC
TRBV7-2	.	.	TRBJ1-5	CASSLGGQPQHF	TGTGCCAGCAGCTTGGGAGGGCAGCCCCAGCATTTT
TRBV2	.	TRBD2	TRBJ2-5	CASSPVAGAGLETQYF	TGTGCCAGCAGCCCTGTAGCGGGAGCGGGGTTGGAGACCCAGTACTTC
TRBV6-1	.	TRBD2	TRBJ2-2	CASSERGLVNTGELFF	TGTGCCAGCAGTGAACGGGGACTAGTTAACACCGGGGAGCTGTTTTTT
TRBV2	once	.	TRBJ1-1	CASRVDLRWPEAFF	TGTGCCAGCAGGGTGGACTTAAGATGGCCCGAAGCTTTCTTT
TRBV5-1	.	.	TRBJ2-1	CASSLGLLSASYNEQFF	TGCGCCAGCAGCTTGGGGCTCCTCAGCGCATCCTACAATGAGCAGTTCTTC
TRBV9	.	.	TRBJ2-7	CASSVGLLGESYEQYF	TGTGCCAGCAGCGTAGGACTGCTAGGGGAAAGCTACGAGCAGTACTTC
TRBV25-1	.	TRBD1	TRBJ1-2	CASSGANRGWVYGYTF	TGTGCCAGCAGTGGGGCCAACAGGGGATGGGTCTATGGCTACACCTTC
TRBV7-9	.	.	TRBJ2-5	CASSNTGLSQTQYF	TGTGCCAGCAGCAACACAGGGCTTTCGCAGACCCAGTACTTC
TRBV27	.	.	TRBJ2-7	CASSSSYEQYF	TGTGCCAGCAGCTCTTCCTACGAGCAGTACTTC
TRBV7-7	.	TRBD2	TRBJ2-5	CASSLRTSGGGTQYF	TGTGCCAGCAGCCTCAGGACTAGCGGGGGTGGGACCCAGTACTTC
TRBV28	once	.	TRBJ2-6	CASSLLLTAPSSGANVLTF	TGTGCCAGCAGTTTACTCTTAACAGCCCCCAGCTCTGGGGCCAACGTCCTGACTTTC
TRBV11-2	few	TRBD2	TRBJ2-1	CASRSGLAGADEQFF	TGTGCCAGCAGATCGGGACTAGCGGGGGCGGATGAGCAGTTCTTC
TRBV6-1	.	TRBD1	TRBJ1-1	CASSPHRGNTEAFF	TGTGCCAGCAGCCCCCACAGGGGGAACACTGAAGCTTTCTTT
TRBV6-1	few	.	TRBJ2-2	CASSEVLDGTGELFF	TGTGCCAGCAGTGAAGTACTAGACGGGACCGGGGAGCTGTTTTTT